The sample holds a few counts of the clone carrying this T cell receptor beta chain. What it recognizes is unknown. This entry is derived from a study of beta chain features in type 1 diabetes. Germline values: CDR1 KGHSH, CDR2 LQKENI. The CDR3 covers 20 residues. The trim removed 5 bases at V and 2 bases at J, leaving 18 bases unmatched. Whole-study results and caveats: Comparison showed that naive, central memory and Treg TCRB repertoires appeared more similar among patients than among healthy donors. Moderate but significant shortening of TCRB CDR3s was recorded in all four CD4+ subsets from Type 1 diabetes patients.

Since all of the isolated RNA was reverse transcribed, expressed TCRB transcripts were what got sequenced. The read count averaged around 4 million across naive, central memory and regulatory T cell samples. Profiling relied on immunoSEQ multiplex PCR, and the TCRdb table lists in-frame clones only, not all of them. The sample has hundreds of thousands of clones, over 9.5% seen once. The sequence came from a woman under 30 with type 1 diabetes. V and J are TRBV18 and TRBJ2-3, with 11 bases that match TRBD1. The sequenced sample was naive CD4+ T cells from blood. The CDR3 sequence: CASSSKLIPGTGGLTDTQYF. CDR3 sequence (DNA): TGTGCCAGCTCATCAAAACTCATTCCCGGGACAGGGGGACTCACAGATACGCAGTATTTT.